Listed below are T cell receptor beta chains from one sample, sequenced in a study of shared clonotypes between healthy human individuals. Sequencing used immunoSEQ multiplex PCR; TCRdb keeps in-frame clones, though not all of them. The repertoire holds millions of clones, with roughly 94% as singletons. Sequenced: naive CD4+ T cells sorted from blood. These receptors were taken from a man in his late teens or twenties in good health. The CDR3 runs from the conserved cysteine through the conserved F or W. The D gene is left open where the match is weak. Some rows mark clone size as missing; the rest say once, few, many or name a class of expanded clone.

clone size: NA
CDR3 length: 14
J gene: TRBJ2-7
V gene: TRBV14
D gene: TRBD2
CDR3 DNA: TGTGCCAGCAGACCTAGCGGTAGCTCCTACGAGCAGTACTTC
CDR3 protein: CASRPSGSSYEQYF

clone size: NA
CDR3 length: 14
J gene: TRBJ2-1
V gene: TRBV2
D gene: NA
CDR3 DNA: TGTGCCAGCAGTGATCCCGGAGCCTACAATGAGCAGTTCTTC
CDR3 protein: CASSDPGAYNEQFF

clone size: NA
CDR3 length: 16
J gene: TRBJ2-2
V gene: TRBV9
D gene: NA
CDR3 DNA: TGTGCCAGCACAGAGACAGGCGCGGAGGTCACCGGGGAGCTGTTTTTT
CDR3 protein: CASTETGAEVTGELFF

clone size: NA
CDR3 length: 14
J gene: TRBJ2-7
V gene: TRBV10-2
D gene: NA
CDR3 DNA: TGCGCCACTGGGGAACCGGGACGGAACTACGAGCAGTACTTC
CDR3 protein: CATGEPGRNYEQYF

clone size: NA
CDR3 length: 17
J gene: TRBJ1-2
V gene: TRBV12-5
D gene: NA
CDR3 DNA: TGTGCTAGTGGTTTGGTAGAAGGATGGGGACACCACTATGGCTACACCTTC
CDR3 protein: CASGLVEGWGHHYGYTF

clone size: NA
CDR3 length: 17
J gene: TRBJ2-3
V gene: TRBV30
D gene: TRBD2
CDR3 DNA: TGTGCCTGGAGTGTTGGCTGGACTAGCGTAGGGACTCGGCCGGGGTATTTT
CDR3 protein: CAWSVGWTSVGTRPGYF

clone size: NA
CDR3 length: 11
J gene: TRBJ1-1
V gene: TRBV6-5
D gene: NA
CDR3 DNA: TGTGCCAGCAGTTCGCCCACTGAAGCTTTCTTT
CDR3 protein: CASSSPTEAFF

clone size: NA
CDR3 length: 14
J gene: TRBJ1-6
V gene: TRBV7-2
D gene: TRBD1
CDR3 DNA: TGTGCCAGCAGCTTGGGGACAGAGAATTCACCCCTCCACTTT
CDR3 protein: CASSLGTENSPLHF

clone size: NA
CDR3 length: 12
J gene: TRBJ1-2
V gene: TRBV29-1
D gene: NA
CDR3 DNA: TGCAGCGTTGTACCTCCTGGCTATGGCTACACCTTC
CDR3 protein: CSVVPPGYGYTF

clone size: NA
CDR3 length: 13
J gene: TRBJ1-2
V gene: TRBV28
D gene: NA
CDR3 DNA: TGTGCCAGCAGTGTAGGGGTTAACTATGGCTACACCTTC
CDR3 protein: CASSVGVNYGYTF

clone size: NA
CDR3 length: 15
J gene: TRBJ1-5
V gene: TRBV6-5
D gene: NA
CDR3 DNA: TGTGCCAGCAGAATCAGTACTAGGGGCAATCAGCCCCAGCATTTT
CDR3 protein: CASRISTRGNQPQHF

clone size: NA
CDR3 length: 16
J gene: TRBJ2-3
V gene: TRBV5-1
D gene: TRBD2
CDR3 DNA: TGCGCCAGCAGCTTGGGGACTAGCGGGGGGACAGATACGCAGTATTTT
CDR3 protein: CASSLGTSGGTDTQYF

clone size: once
CDR3 length: 16
J gene: TRBJ1-4
V gene: TRBV9
D gene: TRBD1
CDR3 DNA: TGTGCCAGCAGCGGGACAGGAGTACCAACTAATGAAAAACTGTTTTTT
CDR3 protein: CASSGTGVPTNEKLFF

clone size: NA
CDR3 length: 14
J gene: TRBJ2-5
V gene: TRBV28
D gene: NA
CDR3 DNA: TGTGCCAGCAGTTTACCAGCGGGCGGGGAGACCCAGTACTTC
CDR3 protein: CASSLPAGGETQYF

clone size: NA
CDR3 length: 13
J gene: TRBJ2-5
V gene: TRBV29-1
D gene: NA
CDR3 DNA: TGCAGCGTTGAAGTTAAGGCAGGAGAGACCCAGTACTTC
CDR3 protein: CSVEVKAGETQYF

clone size: NA
CDR3 length: 14
J gene: TRBJ2-7
V gene: TRBV27
D gene: NA
CDR3 DNA: TGTGCCAGCAGTTCTCAAGCCCGGGCTGAGGCACAGTACTTC
CDR3 protein: CASSSQARAEAQYF

clone size: NA
CDR3 length: 12
J gene: TRBJ1-1
V gene: TRBV5-8
D gene: NA
CDR3 DNA: TGTGCTACAGCGGGGCTCTACACTGAAGCTTTCTTT
CDR3 protein: CATAGLYTEAFF

clone size: NA
CDR3 length: 17
J gene: TRBJ2-2
V gene: TRBV7-9
D gene: NA
CDR3 DNA: TGTGCCAGCCACGCTGAGTGGGCTCACATTTCCACCGGGGAGCTGTTTTTT
CDR3 protein: CASHAEWAHISTGELFF

clone size: NA
CDR3 length: 14
J gene: TRBJ1-2
V gene: TRBV28
D gene: NA
CDR3 DNA: TGTGCCAGCAGGCTCAAGGGGCCCCCCTATGGCTACACCTTC
CDR3 protein: CASRLKGPPYGYTF

clone size: NA
CDR3 length: 19
J gene: TRBJ1-1
V gene: TRBV7-8
D gene: NA
CDR3 DNA: TGTGCCAGCAGCTTAGCCAGGGTGCGTGTCCGGGACTTGAACACTGAAGCTTTCTTT
CDR3 protein: CASSLARVRVRDLNTEAFF

clone size: NA
CDR3 length: 16
J gene: TRBJ1-1
V gene: TRBV28
D gene: TRBD1
CDR3 DNA: TGTGCCAGCAGTTTCGCCTGGGACAGAGAAAACACTGAAGCTTTCTTT
CDR3 protein: CASSFAWDRENTEAFF

clone size: NA
CDR3 length: 16
J gene: TRBJ2-7
V gene: TRBV7-8
D gene: TRBD2
CDR3 DNA: TGTGCCAGCAGCTTCGCAAGGGCGGGGGGAACCTACGAGCAGTACTTC
CDR3 protein: CASSFARAGGTYEQYF

clone size: NA
CDR3 length: 13
J gene: TRBJ2-3
V gene: TRBV7-2
D gene: TRBD2
CDR3 DNA: TGTGCCAGCAGCTTCAAGCGGGACTACACGCAGTATTTT
CDR3 protein: CASSFKRDYTQYF

clone size: once
CDR3 length: 13
J gene: TRBJ1-5
V gene: TRBV7-8
D gene: NA
CDR3 DNA: TGTGCCAGCAGCCCGACCTCGGATCAGCCCCAGCATTTT
CDR3 protein: CASSPTSDQPQHF

clone size: NA
CDR3 length: 14
J gene: TRBJ1-1
V gene: TRBV29-1
D gene: NA
CDR3 DNA: TGCAGCGTTGAAGCTCGGCAGTCCAACACTGAAGCTTTCTTT
CDR3 protein: CSVEARQSNTEAFF

clone size: NA
CDR3 length: 16
J gene: TRBJ2-7
V gene: TRBV14
D gene: NA
CDR3 DNA: TGTGCCAGCAGCCAAGAGCGACGGAATAGCTCCTACGAGCAGTACTTC
CDR3 protein: CASSQERRNSSYEQYF

clone size: NA
CDR3 length: 14
J gene: TRBJ2-5
V gene: TRBV4-1
D gene: NA
CDR3 DNA: TGCGCCAGCAGCCAACGGGAGTCTTGGGAGACCCAGTACTTC
CDR3 protein: CASSQRESWETQYF